One and the same sample provided the 24 T cell receptor beta chains below, sequenced in a study of blood T cells in healthy people across ages. The use of a sample-barcoded 5' primer and a J-beta primer mix characterized a second PCR of about 6 to 11 cycles. TCRdb re-called the 5' RACE reads through MiXCR, storing one row per CDR3 protein. The sample comprises approximately 780,000 distinct CDR3 sequences, roughly 25% of which are singletons, and 2.5% to 3.5% rests with the top ten. These data also featured in a second study, about T cells of mothers and their children.

What was sequenced was blood. The receptors shown here come from a boy younger than 18 in good health.

The chain recombines TRBV5-1 with TRBJ1-5; weak D call: TRBD1 (6 bases). This CDR3 spans 14 amino acids. Germline CDR1 SGHRS, CDR2 YFSETQ. V was cut by 4 bases and J by 6 bases, with 14 bases left in between. CDR3 sequence: CASSKQGGGQPQHF. As DNA, the CDR3 is TGCGCCAGCAGCAAACAGGGAGGAGGTCAGCCCCAGCATTTT.

V gene TRBV6-1 combines with J gene TRBJ1-1, with unresolved D. This CDR3 spans 12 amino acids. The V end was cut by 1 base, the J end by 6 bases, with 6 bases between. Per germline, CDR1 MNHNS and CDR2 SASEGT. The CDR3 loop reads CASSEGWAEAFF. The DNA for the CDR3 is TGTGCCAGCAGTGAAGGATGGGCTGAAGCTTTCTTT.

The chain's CDR3 is CASSYRPDTAEAFF. DNA of the CDR3: TGTGCCAGCAGTTACCGCCCCGATACGGCTGAAGCTTTCTTT. The V gene is TRBV6-5, the J gene TRBJ1-1, with no clear D. The CDR3 contains 14 residues. V lost 2 bases and J 6 bases, leaving 13 bases between the germline ends. From germline, CDR1 is MNHEY and CDR2 SVGAGI.

The chain carries TRBV11-2 and TRBJ1-4; a possible D gene is TRBD1 (5 bases). V shed 5 bases and J shed 8 bases, with 12 bases lying between them. Germline V CDR1 and CDR2: SGHAT, FQNNGV. This CDR3 spans 13 amino acids. The CDR3 DNA reads TGTGCCAGCAGCGACGGGGCGCGCGAAAAACTGTTTTTT. Translation: CASSDGAREKLFF.

In this sample, this clonotype turned up a few times. V gene TRBV7-3 combines with J gene TRBJ1-2; D gene ambiguous. Germline-derived CDR1 and CDR2 are SGHTA and FQGTGA. The CDR3 runs to 11 residues. V gave up 8 bases and J gave up 5 bases, with 9 bases separating them. In DNA, the CDR3 is TGTGCCAGCGGAGATGGATATGGCTACACCTTC. It specifies CASGDGYGYTF.

This chain links TRBV28 with TRBJ2-3, with no clear D. This CDR3 has 11 residues. Germline CDR1 reads MDHEN; CDR2 reads SYDVKM. V was cut by 10 bases and J by 6 bases, with 11 bases left in between. CDR3 residues: CATSLGDTQYF. The CDR3 region has the DNA TGTGCCACGTCGCTGGGGGATACGCAGTATTTT.

The table lists this clonotype with a few counts. The gene calls are TRBV18 and TRBJ1-5, with TRBD1 matching over 7 bases. Germline V gene lookup returns CDR1 KGHSH and CDR2 LQKENI. With V trimmed by 5 bases and J by 5 bases, 3 bases remained unmatched. The CDR3 runs to 13 residues. CDR3 region: CASSDREDQPQHF. The DNA for the CDR3 is TGTGCCAGCTCAGACAGGGAGGATCAGCCCCAGCATTTT.

The V call is TRBV6-2 or TRBV6-3, the J call TRBJ2-3; a weak D match, TRBD1 (6 bases). V was shortened by 2 bases and J by 6 bases, with 24 bases between the two germline ends. The CDR3 extends over 18 amino acids. Germline values: CDR1 MNHEY, CDR2 SVGEGT. CDR3 nucleotides: TGTGCCAGCAGTTACGGGCCTATAGGGGCCTCAGGGGAGGATACGCAGTATTTT. Translating gives CASSYGPIGASGEDTQYF.

The chain uses TRBV30 and TRBJ2-3; no firm D call. CDR3 length: 14 amino acids. V was pared by 5 bases and J by 3 bases, with 15 bases between. Germline CDR1 GTSNPN, CDR2 SVGIG (reference sequence). The CDR3 spells CAWVRRRGTDTQYF. CDR3 coding DNA: TGTGCCTGGGTTCGCAGGAGAGGAACAGATACGCAGTATTTT.

The chain carries TRBV7-3 and TRBJ1-3, with D unresolved. The CDR3 is 16 residues long. Trimming shortened V by 1 base and J by 0 bases, and 10 bases separated the two germline ends. Germline V CDR1 and CDR2: SGHTA, FQGTGA. CDR3 residues: CASSLRREPSGNTIYF. In nucleotides, the CDR3 is TGTGCCAGCAGCTTAAGACGGGAGCCCTCTGGAAACACCATATATTTT.

In regard to this clonotype: At one end the junction does not follow the germline gene, possibly because of a read error. V is TRBV10-2 and J is TRBJ2-7; D remains ambiguous. Germline CDR1 reads WSHSY; CDR2 reads SAAADI. The CDR3 runs 12 residues. As DNA, the CDR3 is TGCGCCAGCCGTAGAGGTCGCTACGATCAGTACTTC. This sequence encodes CASRRGRYDQYF.

This rearrangement joins TRBV10-3 to TRBJ2-5; D might be TRBD2 (6 bases). Near its end, the DNA agrees better with TRBJ2-1, so the J call may be wrong. The CDR3 has 13 residues. Germline V gives CDR1 ENHRY, CDR2 SYGVKD. The CDR3 DNA sequence: TGTGCCATCAGTATGGCGGAGGGAAATGAGCAGTTCTTC. This codes for CAISMAEGNEQFF.

A word on this clonotype: Mismatch with germline at one junction end may stem from a read error. V gene TRBV9 combines with J gene TRBJ1-1; D unresolved. The CDR3 contains 14 residues. Germline lookup yields CDR1 SGDLS and CDR2 YYNGEE. DNA for the CDR3: TGTGCCGGCAGCCCCCAGGACCTGAACACTGAAGCTTTCTTT. Translation: CAGSPQDLNTEAFF.

This clonotype was seen ten or more times. This rearrangement joins TRBV12-3 or TRBV12-4 to TRBJ2-5, with D possibly TRBD1 on 6 matching bases. CDR3 length: 14 amino acids. The V end lost 3 bases, the J end lost 7 bases, and 15 bases lay between the germline ends. CDR3 DNA sequence: TGTGCCAGCAGTTTTACGGGGAGCAGGGGGACCCAGTACTTC. This sequence encodes CASSFTGSRGTQYF.

V and J are TRBV20-1 and TRBJ2-1; no clear D. The length of the CDR3 is 13 residues. Per germline, CDR1 DFQATT and CDR2 SNEGSKA (reference sequence). The V end was cut by 5 bases, the J end by 4 bases, with 12 bases between. CDR3 region: CSASYGVYNEQFF. CDR3 sequence (DNA): TGCAGTGCTTCCTATGGGGTATACAATGAGCAGTTCTTC.

This chain joins TRBV7-2 and TRBJ1-5; 9 positions agree with TRBD1. CDR1 SGHTA and CDR2 FQGNSA come from the germline V gene. V trimming: 1 base; J trimming: 2 bases; junction bases outside the gene matches: 3. The CDR3 contains 16 residues. Here the CDR3 DNA reads TGTGCCAGCAGCTTAGGGGACAGGGTAGGCAATCAGCCCCAGCATTTT. This gives the protein CASSLGDRVGNQPQHF. Full variable domain (remainder filled in from reference TRBV7-2 and TRBJ1-5): GAGVSQSPSNKVTEKGKDVELRCDPISGHTALYWYRQSLGQGLEFLIYFQGNSAPDKSGLPSDRFSAERTGGSVSTLTIQRTQQEDSAVYLCASSLGDRVGNQPQHFGDGTRLSIL.

This clonotype has a handful of counts. This chain uses TRBV3-1 with TRBJ2-1; TRBD2 matches 10 bases. Germline CDR1 is LGHDT and CDR2 is YNNKEL (reference sequence). V was clipped by 4 bases and J by 9 bases; unmatched bases: 15. The CDR3 runs 17 residues. The DNA for the CDR3 is TGTGCCAGCAGCCCTGGACTAGCGGTCCAAGGGTCAGGTGAGCAGTTCTTC. Encoded protein: CASSPGLAVQGSGEQFF.

Many counts were recorded for this clonotype. The rearrangement joins TRBV4-1 to TRBJ1-4; tentative D call: TRBD1 (5 bases). The CDR3 consists of 18 residues. V shed 2 bases and J shed 0 bases, with 16 bases lying between them. Germline V gene lookup returns CDR1 MGHRA and CDR2 YSYEKL. In DNA form, the CDR3 reads TGCGCCAGCAGCCAAACTCCGACAGATCTAGCAACTAATGAAAAACTGTTTTTT. It encodes CASSQTPTDLATNEKLFF.

This clonotype was recorded many times. The V gene is TRBV6-2 or TRBV6-3, the J gene TRBJ2-3; D might be TRBD1 (7 bases). This CDR3 is 13 amino acids long. The V and J ends lost 6 bases and 1 base respectively, with 8 bases between them. Germline V CDR1 and CDR2: MNHEY, SVGEGT. CDR3 region: CASSRGGTDTQYF. The DNA for the CDR3 is TGTGCCAGCAGCAGGGGGGGCACAGATACGCAGTATTTT.

This clonotype was counted a few times. The V call is TRBV24-1, the J call TRBJ1-1, with TRBD1 identical over 7 bases. This CDR3 has 14 amino acids. V shed 6 bases and J 4 bases; nucleotides not matched to a gene: 7. Germline V gene lookup returns CDR1 KGHDR and CDR2 SFDVKD. In DNA form, the CDR3 reads TGTGCCACCAGTTCCCGGAGGGACAGCACTGAAGCTTTCTTT. This gives the protein CATSSRRDSTEAFF.

The chain couples TRBV7-9 to TRBJ2-1; D remains ambiguous. CDR3 length equals 16 residues. Per germline, CDR1 SEHNR and CDR2 FQNEAQ (reference sequence). The V gene lost 5 bases and the J gene lost 1 base, with 15 bases spanning the gap. The CDR3 sequence: CASSPSGMSSYNEQFF. CDR3 DNA sequence: TGTGCCAGCAGCCCCTCTGGGATGTCATCCTACAATGAGCAGTTCTTC.

This chain connects TRBV7-3 to TRBJ1-4; 10 nucleotides align to TRBD1. The CDR3 runs 16 residues. Germline-derived CDR1 and CDR2 are SGHTA and FQGTGA. V was pared by 4 bases and J by 5 bases, with 7 bases of the junction left unmatched. This CDR3 is CASSYSTGGWNEKLFF. The CDR3, as DNA: TGTGCCAGCAGCTACTCGACAGGGGGCTGGAATGAAAAACTGTTTTTT.

The chain is built from TRBV7-9 and TRBJ2-3, with 11 bases identical to TRBD2. Looked up from germline, CDR1 is SEHNR and CDR2 is FQNEAQ (reference sequence). CDR3 length equals 17 residues. Trimming at V came to 1 base and at J to 4 bases, leaving 7 bases not matched to a gene. The CDR3 nucleotides are TGTGCCAGCAGCTTAGTGGGCCTAGCGGGGGGCTCAGATACGCAGTATTTT. Protein product: CASSLVGLAGGSDTQYF.

This clonotype occurred a few times. V and J are TRBV6-5 and TRBJ1-4, with D possibly TRBD1 on 5 matching bases. The germline V gene encodes CDR1 MNHEY and CDR2 SVGAGI. The V end was cut by 4 bases, the J end by 8 bases, with 17 bases between. This CDR3 contains 15 residues. The CDR3 loop reads CASSSAKGIREKLFF. Here the CDR3 DNA reads TGTGCCAGCAGTTCGGCAAAGGGGATCAGAGAAAAACTGTTTTTT.